This TCR beta chain was sequenced in a study of blood T cell repertoires in COVID-19. Study-level information: The cDNA or gDNA used as material had been derived from T cells, B-cell-depleted T cells, or PBMCs.

In the source study's methods: It was from reference gene primer amplification that nucleated cell counts were estimated. The assay was immunoSEQ multiplex PCR, and TCRdb's table has in-frame clones only and misses some. That table supplies the V and J calls and clone size; D and trimming were determined from the DNA. There are 270,000 or so clones in the sample; 90% occur only once, and about 2.1% lies in the top ten. While infection was still active, Seattle patients were enrolled and then followed longitudinally. The junction had 7 bases not matched to a gene; V was cut back by 5 bases and J by 0 bases. The CDR3 consists of 17 residues. Germline V CDR1 and CDR2: LGHDT, YNNKEL (reference sequence).

The V call is TRBV3-1 (or the pseudogene TRBV3-2), the J call TRBJ1-4, with TRBD1 identical over 9 bases. The clonotype was recovered from a woman between 55 and 75 years old with COVID-19, enrolled during active disease. Sequencing was done on a sample of peripheral blood. The CDR3 reads CASSCPGQGSTNEKLFF. The CDR3 bases are TGTGCCAGCAGCTGCCCGGGACAGGGATCAACTAATGAAAAACTGTTTTTT.